The next 11 T cell receptor beta chains were all read from a single sample in a study of blood T cell repertoires in COVID-19 (dated by TCRdb to the early 2020s). Libraries were built with the immunoSEQ multiplex PCR assay. Here the immuneACCESS table is served through TCRdb, limited to in-frame sequences with V and J called. Missing clones are a known gap in these copies; in checked studies unresolved V genes cover under half, and the rest lacks a known reason. The table for this sample lists approximately 97,000 clones; 85% of them were counted only once. Over 35% of the sample is held by the ten biggest clonotypes. Sequencing was performed on peripheral blood. Receptor source: a man aged 80 or over with acute or convalescent COVID-19.

The V call is TRBV11-2, the J call TRBJ2-7, with a tentative D call TRBD2 (5 bases). The CDR3 extends over 12 amino acids. Trimming took off 5 bases at V and 6 bases at J, with 11 bases between the two ends. CDR1 and CDR2 (germline): SGHAT, FQNNGV. The CDR3 loop reads CASSQTRVEQYF. Here the CDR3 DNA reads TGTGCCAGCAGCCAAACGAGGGTCGAGCAGTACTTC. Full variable domain (remainder filled in from reference TRBV11-2 and TRBJ2-7): EAGVAQSPRYKIIEKRQSVAFWCNPISGHATLYWYQQILGQGPKLLIQFQNNGVVDDSQLPKDRFSAERLKGVDSTLKIQPAKLEDSAVYLCASSQTRVEQYFGPGTRLTVT.

Concerning this clone: This sample includes further DNA sequences coding for the same CDR3. The genes are TRBV6-5 and TRBJ1-1; D unclear. Trimming took 2 bases from V and 2 from J, leaving 6 bases between them. CDR1 and CDR2 (germline): MNHEY, SVGAGI. This CDR3 is built from 13 residues. The CDR3 is CASSYGRNTEAFF. The DNA of the CDR3 is TGTGCCAGCAGTTACGGCAGAAACACTGAAGCTTTCTTT.

This chain connects TRBV7-3 to TRBJ1-6, with 10 bases that match TRBD1. The germline gives CDR1 SGHTA, CDR2 FQGTGA. This CDR3 has 17 residues. With 2 bases clipped from V and 7 bases from J, the junction kept 8 bases outside the gene matches. Written as DNA, the CDR3 is TGTGCCAGCAGCTTAGGACGACAGGGGGCAACGAATTCACCCCTCCACTTT. This codes for CASSLGRQGATNSPLHF.

The genes are TRBV12-5 and TRBJ2-1; D may be TRBD2 (5 bases). Between the trimmed V and J ends, which lost 6 bases and 1 base, there was a span of 7 bases. Germline CDR1 LGHNT, CDR2 FRNRAP. The length of the CDR3 is 13 residues. The CDR3 loop is CASGRGSYNEQFF. The CDR3 bases are TGTGCTAGTGGCCGAGGGTCCTACAATGAGCAGTTCTTC.

This clone was observed a handful of times. The gene calls are TRBV19 and TRBJ1-4; D ambiguous. Germline V gene sequence: CDR1 LNHDA, CDR2 SQIVND (reference sequence). The CDR3 loop spans 15 amino acids. The V gene lost 3 bases and the J gene lost 5 bases, with 13 bases spanning the gap. CDR3 region: CASSMVGLPNEKLFF. Here the CDR3 DNA reads TGTGCCAGTAGTATGGTTGGGCTGCCGAATGAAAAACTGTTTTTT.

The chain joins TRBV29-1 to TRBJ2-7, with 10 bases identical to TRBD1. The CDR3 length is 12 residues. Trimming at V came to 7 bases and at J to 2 bases, leaving 2 bases not matched to a gene. Germline V gene data show CDR1 as SQVTM and CDR2 as ANQGSEA. The CDR3 nucleotides are TGCAGCGGTGGACAGGGGGCCTACGAGCAGTACTTC. Translating gives CSGGQGAYEQYF.

The CDR3 region has the DNA TGTGCCAGCTCACTTCGGACAACAAAGGTCCTCCACTTT. Encoded protein: CASSLRTTKVLHF. This chain uses TRBV25-1 with TRBJ1-6; tentative D call: TRBD1 (5 bases). Looked up from germline, CDR1 is MGHDK and CDR2 is SYGVNS. The CDR3 totals 13 residues. V shed 8 bases and J shed 15 bases, with 20 bases lying between them. The full variable domain, rest sourced from reference TRBV25-1 and TRBJ1-6, is EADIYQTPRYLVIGTGKKITLECSQTMGHDKMYWYQQDPGMELHLIHYSYGVNSTEKGDLSSESTVSRIRTEHFPLTLESARPSHTSQYLCASSLRTTKVLHFGNGTRLTVT.

This chain uses TRBV15 with TRBJ1-3, with TRBD1 matching 10 bases. With V trimmed by 3 bases and J by 3 bases, 2 bases remained unmatched. CDR3 length: 15 residues. Germline values: CDR1 LNHNV, CDR2 YYDKDF (reference sequence). Here the CDR3 DNA reads TGTGCCACCAGCAGCGACAGGGGGCTTGGAAACACCATATATTTT. This encodes CATSSDRGLGNTIYF.

The chain has TRBV28 and TRBJ2-3; D is unclear. Germline loops: CDR1 MDHEN, CDR2 SYDVKM. The length of the CDR3 is 12 residues. V lost 3 bases to trimming and J lost 3 bases, with 4 bases between them. The CDR3 DNA reads as TGTGCCAGCAGTTTTCGTACAGATACGCAGTATTTT. Residues: CASSFRTDTQYF.

This clone was seen a few times. The chain joins TRBV30 to TRBJ1-6; TRBD1 matches at 7 bases. Germline trimming cut 0 bases from V and 2 bases from J; bases unmatched to any gene: 1. Germline CDR1 GTSNPN, CDR2 SVGIG (reference sequence). The CDR3 runs to 15 residues. This CDR3 is CAWSVGQAYNSPLHF. The CDR3 DNA follows: TGTGCCTGGAGTGTTGGACAGGCCTATAATTCACCCCTCCACTTT.

The chain recombines TRBV7-2 with TRBJ2-1; 8 bases line up with TRBD1. Germline lookup yields CDR1 SGHTA and CDR2 FQGNSA. The length of the CDR3 is 13 residues. Losses at the gene ends were 2 bases for V and 6 bases for J; bases not matched to a gene: 0. This CDR3 is CASSLTGGNEQFF. The DNA of the CDR3 is TGTGCCAGCAGCTTAACAGGGGGCAATGAGCAGTTCTTC.